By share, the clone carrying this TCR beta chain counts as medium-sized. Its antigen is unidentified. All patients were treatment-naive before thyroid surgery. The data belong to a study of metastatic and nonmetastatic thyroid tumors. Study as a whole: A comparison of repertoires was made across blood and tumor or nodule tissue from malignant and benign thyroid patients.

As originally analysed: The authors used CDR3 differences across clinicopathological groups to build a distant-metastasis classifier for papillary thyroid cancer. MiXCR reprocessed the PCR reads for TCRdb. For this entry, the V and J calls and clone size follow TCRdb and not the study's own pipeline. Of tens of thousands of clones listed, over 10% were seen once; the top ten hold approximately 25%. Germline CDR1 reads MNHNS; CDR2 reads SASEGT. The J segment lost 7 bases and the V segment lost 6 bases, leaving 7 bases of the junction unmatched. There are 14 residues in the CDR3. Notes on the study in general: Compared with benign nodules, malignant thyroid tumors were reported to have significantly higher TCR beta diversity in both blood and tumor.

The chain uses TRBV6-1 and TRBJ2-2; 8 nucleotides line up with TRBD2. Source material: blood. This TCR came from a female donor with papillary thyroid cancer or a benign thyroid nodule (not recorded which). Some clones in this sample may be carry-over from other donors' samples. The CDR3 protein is CASRISGSGGELFF. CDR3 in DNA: TGTGCCAGCAGAATAAGCGGGAGCGGCGGGGAGCTGTTTTTT.